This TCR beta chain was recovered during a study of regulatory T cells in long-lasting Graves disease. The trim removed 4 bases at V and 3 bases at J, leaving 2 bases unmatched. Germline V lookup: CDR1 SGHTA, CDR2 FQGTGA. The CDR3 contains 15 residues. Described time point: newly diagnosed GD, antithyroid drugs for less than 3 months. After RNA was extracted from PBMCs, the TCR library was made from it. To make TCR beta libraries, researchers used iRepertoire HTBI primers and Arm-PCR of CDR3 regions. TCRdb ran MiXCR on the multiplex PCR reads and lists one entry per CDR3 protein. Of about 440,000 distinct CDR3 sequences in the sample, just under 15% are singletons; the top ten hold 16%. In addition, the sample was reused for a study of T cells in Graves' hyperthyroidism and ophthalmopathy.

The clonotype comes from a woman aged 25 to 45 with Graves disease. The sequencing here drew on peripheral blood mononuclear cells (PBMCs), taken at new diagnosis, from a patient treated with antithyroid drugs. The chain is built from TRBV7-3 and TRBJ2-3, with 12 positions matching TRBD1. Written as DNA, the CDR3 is TGTGCCAGCAGCTCGGGACAGGGGGCTACAGATACGCAGTATTTT. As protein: CASSSGQGATDTQYF.